This entry features one TCR beta chain sequence. The authors ran a second PCR of 7 to 11 cycles using a sample-barcoded 5' primer and a J-beta primer mix. TCRdb called the 5' RACE reads again in MiXCR, with one record for every CDR3 protein. The data contain roughly 560,000 distinct CDR3 sequences, 20% to 30% of them singletons. This record belongs to a study of blood T cells in healthy people across ages. Background on the study: Researchers report that template switching captured about one barcoded beta molecule per two T cells.

Looked up from germline, CDR1 is SQVTM and CDR2 is ANQGSEA. The trim removed 3 bases at V and 7 bases at J, leaving 6 bases unmatched. The CDR3 runs 13 residues. These records were also assigned to another study, of T cells of mothers and their children.

This TCR came from a boy aged 5-17 years in good health. The sequenced sample consisted of blood. This chain joins TRBV29-1 and TRBJ2-1; 7 bases are a match to TRBD1. This CDR3 reads CSVERGRANEQFF. The CDR3 DNA follows: TGCAGCGTTGAGAGGGGGCGGGCAAATGAGCAGTTCTTC.